The 16 T cell receptor beta chains presented below share a single source sample, sequenced in a study of OX40 agonist ivuxolimab in advanced cancers. Measured with immunoSEQ multiplex PCR; TCRdb has only the in-frame clones, and not every one. The sample records over 25,000 clones, approximately 91% being singletons. The starting material was CD4+ or CD8+ T cells sorted from blood, obtained in a trial of the OX40 agonist ivuxolimab. The receptors stem from an adult with an advanced solid tumor such as melanoma, head and neck, liver or kidney cancer.

The chain couples TRBV4-1 to TRBJ2-5, with a weak D call TRBD2 (6 bases). This CDR3 has 15 amino acids. The V and J ends lost 4 bases and 0 bases respectively, with 12 bases between them. In germline, CDR1 is MGHRA, CDR2 YSYEKL. The CDR3 DNA reads TGCGCCAGCAGCCCTAACGGGAGACACCAAGAGACCCAGTACTTC. This encodes CASSPNGRHQETQYF.

This clone appeared a few times. This chain connects TRBV6-1 to TRBJ2-7, with D possibly being TRBD2 (7 bases). Trimming removed 1 base from V and 5 bases from J, with 15 bases in between. CDR1 is MNHNS and CDR2 is SASEGT in the germline V gene. The CDR3 spans 15 residues. CDR3 sequence reads: CASSEGPGGAHEQYF. For the CDR3, the DNA is TGTGCCAGCAGTGAAGGGCCTGGGGGGGCCCACGAGCAGTACTTC.

The chain joins TRBV6-5 to TRBJ1-3; TRBD1 matches at 7 bases. CDR3 length: 14 amino acids. Germline V gives CDR1 MNHEY, CDR2 SVGAGI. With 5 bases clipped from V and 3 bases from J, the junction kept 4 bases outside the gene matches. The CDR3 spells CASSDWDSGNTIYF. CDR3 DNA: TGTGCCAGCAGTGATTGGGACAGTGGAAACACCATATATTTT.

The chain couples TRBV13 to TRBJ2-7; TRBD1 or TRBD2 may be the D gene (5 bases each). Germline V CDR1 and CDR2: PRHDT, FYEKMQ (reference sequence). V was pared by 2 bases and J by 0 bases, with 11 bases between. The length of the CDR3 is 15 residues. CDR3 sequence reads: CASSLSPGSSYEQYF. The CDR3 DNA sequence: TGTGCCAGCAGCTTATCGCCAGGGAGCTCCTACGAGCAGTACTTC. The variable domain in full, completed from reference TRBV13 and TRBJ2-7, reads AAGVIQSPRHLIKEKRETATLKCYPIPRHDTVYWYQQGPGQDPQFLISFYEKMQSDKGSIPDRFSAQQFSDYHSELNMSSLELGDSALYFCASSLSPGSSYEQYFGPGTRLTVT.

Only one count was recorded for this clone. The V and J genes are TRBV7-9 and TRBJ1-4, with D maybe TRBD1 (6 bases). Germline V CDR1 and CDR2: SEHNR, FQNEAQ (reference sequence). The length of the CDR3 is 17 residues. V lost 5 bases and J lost 0, with 16 bases in between. The CDR3 loop is CASSPTGGEATNEKLFF. The CDR3 region has the DNA TGTGCCAGCAGCCCCACCGGGGGCGAAGCAACTAATGAAAAACTGTTTTTT.

CDR3 coding DNA: TGTGCCAGCAGAGACGGACAGGGCACTGAAGCTTTCTTT. Protein product: CASRDGQGTEAFF. This chain links TRBV6-5 with TRBJ1-1, with 8 bases lining up with TRBD1. This CDR3 comprises 13 residues. From germline, CDR1 is MNHEY and CDR2 SVGAGI. The V gene end was trimmed by 6 bases and the J gene end by 4 bases; junction bases not matched to a gene: 4.

The chain carries TRBV6-5 and TRBJ1-1; possibly TRBD1 for D (6 bases). The germline V gene has CDR1 MNHEY and CDR2 SVGAGI. CDR3 length: 13 amino acids. V was cut by 5 bases and J by 6 bases, with 13 bases left in between. CDR3 in amino acids: CASSTYPGAEAFF. DNA of the CDR3: TGTGCCAGCAGTACTTATCCAGGGGCTGAAGCTTTCTTT.

The chain employs TRBV19 and TRBJ2-1; possible D gene TRBD1, 6 bases. Germline CDR1 LNHDA, CDR2 SQIVND (reference sequence). The CDR3 consists of 14 residues. Deletions cut 3 bases from V and 5 bases from J, with 11 bases between. CDR3 in DNA: TGTGCCAGTAGTATCGAGGGGGTACACAATGAGCAGTTCTTC. It yields the protein CASSIEGVHNEQFF.

V usage is TRBV6-6 and J usage is TRBJ1-6; D unresolved. V was pared by 6 bases and J by 4 bases, with 7 bases between. CDR3 size: 13 residues. In germline, CDR1 is MNHNY, CDR2 SVGAGI (reference sequence). The DNA of the CDR3 is TGTGCCAGCAGGGAATATTATAATTCACCCCTCCACTTT. Amino acid sequence: CASREYYNSPLHF.

The chain couples TRBV4-1 to TRBJ2-7; D might be TRBD2 (5 bases). V dropped 4 bases and J dropped 2 bases, with 21 bases sitting between them. The CDR3 runs 17 residues. Germline loops: CDR1 MGHRA, CDR2 YSYEKL. The CDR3 protein is CASSPPAAYEHPYEQYF. In DNA, the CDR3 is TGCGCCAGCAGCCCCCCAGCGGCCTACGAACATCCCTACGAGCAGTACTTC.

The chain links TRBV6-6 to TRBJ2-3; the D gene is possibly TRBD2 (5 bases). The CDR3 runs 14 residues. Trimming took 7 bases from V and 0 from J, leaving 11 bases between them. The germline gives CDR1 MNHNY, CDR2 SVGAGI (reference sequence). The CDR3 loop reads CASMGQRSTDTQYF. In nucleotides, the CDR3 is TGTGCCAGCATGGGCCAGCGGAGCACAGATACGCAGTATTTT.

V is TRBV27 and J is TRBJ1-1, with no clear D. This CDR3 comprises 15 residues. With 0 bases removed from V and 10 bases from J, the gap between germline ends came to 18 bases. Per the germline V gene, CDR1 is MNHEY and CDR2 is SMNVEV (reference sequence). For the CDR3, the DNA is TGTGCCAGCAGTTTATCATATCTTGAAGGAACACGAGCTTTCTTT. Translated: CASSLSYLEGTRAFF.

The V call is TRBV4-1, the J call TRBJ2-7; D perhaps matches TRBD1 (5 bases). CDR3 length: 15 amino acids. CDR1 and CDR2 from the germline V gene are MGHRA and YSYEKL. The ends were cut back, 0 bases at V and 3 bases at J, with 12 bases in the middle. The CDR3 region is CASSQDPRANYEQYF. In nucleotides, the CDR3 is TGCGCCAGCAGCCAAGACCCCAGGGCCAACTACGAGCAGTACTTC.

This chain uses TRBV9 with TRBJ2-3; D gene unclear. CDR3 length equals 15 residues. CDR1 and CDR2 from the germline V gene are SGDLS and YYNGEE. V was pared by 0 bases and J by 2 bases, with 10 bases between. The CDR3 sequence: CASSVVGYYTDTQYF. CDR3 DNA: TGTGCCAGCAGCGTAGTCGGCTACTACACAGATACGCAGTATTTT.

J is TRBJ2-7 and V is TRBV5-6, with TRBD2 matching over 14 bases. There are 15 residues in the CDR3. Germline CDR1 and CDR2: SGHDT and YYEEEE. The V gene end was trimmed by 5 bases and the J gene end by 2 bases; junction bases not matched to a gene: 3. The CDR3 sequence: CASSGLAGGTYEQYF. The CDR3 DNA follows: TGTGCCAGCAGTGGACTAGCGGGGGGTACCTACGAGCAGTACTTC.

The V call is TRBV6-5, the J call TRBJ2-2; D call uncertain. Trimming pared 4 bases from V and 6 bases from J, leaving 15 bases between. The length of the CDR3 is 15 residues. Per the germline V gene, CDR1 is MNHEY and CDR2 is SVGAGI. The CDR3 reads CASSSGNWFPGELFF. CDR3 bases: TGTGCCAGCAGTTCTGGCAATTGGTTCCCCGGGGAGCTGTTTTTT.